The entry below gives a single T cell receptor beta chain sequence along with its context. The sample belongs to a study of T cell responses to AZD1222 COVID-19 vaccine. In germline, CDR1 is MNHEY, CDR2 SMNVEV (reference sequence). Deletions cut 1 base from V and 6 bases from J, with 13 bases between. The CDR3 is made up of 14 amino acids. The protocol was immunoSEQ multiplex PCR, while the TCRdb copy is restricted to in-frame clones and leaves out a portion. The sample records tens of thousands of clones, around 89% being singletons. The chain combines TRBV27 with TRBJ2-7, with TRBD1 as a possible D gene (6 bases). This specimen consisted of peripheral blood, obtained 28 days after the second AZD1222 dose. This sequence originates from an adult who received the AZD1222 COVID-19 vaccine. The CDR3 sequence is CASSLWTDSSEQYF. DNA for the CDR3: TGTGCCAGCAGTTTATGGACGGACAGTTCCGAGCAGTACTTC.